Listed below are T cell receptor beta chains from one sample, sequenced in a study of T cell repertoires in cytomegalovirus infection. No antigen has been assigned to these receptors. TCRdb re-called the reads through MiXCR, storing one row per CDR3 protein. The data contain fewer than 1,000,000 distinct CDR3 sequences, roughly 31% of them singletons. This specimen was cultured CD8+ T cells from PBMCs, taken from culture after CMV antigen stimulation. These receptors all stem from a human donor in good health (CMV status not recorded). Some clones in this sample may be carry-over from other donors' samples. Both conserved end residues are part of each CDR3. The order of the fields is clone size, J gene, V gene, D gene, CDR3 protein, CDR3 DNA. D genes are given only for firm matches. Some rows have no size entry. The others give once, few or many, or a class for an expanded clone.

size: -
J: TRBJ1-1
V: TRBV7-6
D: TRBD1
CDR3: CASQGGGATEAFF
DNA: TGTGCCAGCCAGGGGGGGGGGGCCACTGAAGCTTTCTTT

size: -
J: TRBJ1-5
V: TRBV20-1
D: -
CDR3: CSAPEERLQHF
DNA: TGCAGTGCTCCCGAGGAGCGACTCCAGCATTTT

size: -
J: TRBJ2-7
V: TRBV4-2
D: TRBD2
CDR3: CASSEGLAVTYEQYF
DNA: TGTGCCAGCAGCGAGGGACTAGCGGTGACCTACGAGCAGTACTTC

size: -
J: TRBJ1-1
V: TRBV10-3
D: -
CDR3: CAISQKNRDTTPEAFF
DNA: TGTGCCATCAGTCAAAAAAACCGGGACACGACCCCTGAAGCTTTCTTT

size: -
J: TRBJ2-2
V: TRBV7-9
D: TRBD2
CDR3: CASRYIAGGPDTGELFF
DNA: TGTGCCAGCAGATACATAGCGGGGGGGCCAGACACCGGGGAGCTGTTTTTT

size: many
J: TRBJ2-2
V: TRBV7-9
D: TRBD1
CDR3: CASSPYLGQGAETGELFF
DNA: TGTGCCAGCAGCCCCTACCTTGGGCAGGGGGCCGAGACCGGGGAGCTGTTTTTT

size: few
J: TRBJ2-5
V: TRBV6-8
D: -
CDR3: CASSQGGWETQYF
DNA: TGTGCCAGCAGTCAAGGGGGATGGGAGACCCAGTACTTC

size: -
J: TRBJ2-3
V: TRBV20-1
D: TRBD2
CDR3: CSARDSWGGDLGASSTDTQYF
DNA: TGCAGTGCTAGAGATTCATGGGGGGGGGACCTAGGAGCCTCTAGCACAGATACGCAGTATTTT

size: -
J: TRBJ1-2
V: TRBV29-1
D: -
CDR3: CSVDVGANYGYTF
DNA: TGCAGCGTTGATGTGGGCGCTAACTATGGCTACACCTTC

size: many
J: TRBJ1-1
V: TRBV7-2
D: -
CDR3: CASTTTEFIEAFF
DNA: TGTGCCAGCACCACGACAGAGTTTATTGAAGCTTTCTTT

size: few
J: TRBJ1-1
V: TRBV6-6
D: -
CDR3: CASTYNEAFF
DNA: TGTGCCAGCACCTATAATGAAGCTTTCTTT

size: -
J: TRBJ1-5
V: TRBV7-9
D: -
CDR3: CTSSSSNQPQHF
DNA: TGTACCAGCAGCTCGAGCAATCAGCCCCAGCATTTT

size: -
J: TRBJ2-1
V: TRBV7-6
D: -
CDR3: CASSLSRASSYNEQFF
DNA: TGTGCCAGCAGTCTCAGCCGGGCCTCTTCCTACAATGAGCAGTTCTTC

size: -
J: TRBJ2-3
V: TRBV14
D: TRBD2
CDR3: CASSQETVVAGVDTQYF
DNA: TGTGCCAGCAGCCAAGAAACCGTAGTAGCGGGGGTGGATACGCAGTATTTT

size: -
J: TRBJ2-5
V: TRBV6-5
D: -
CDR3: CASSYSWYGETQYF
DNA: TGTGCCAGCAGTTACTCGTGGTACGGGGAGACCCAGTACTTC

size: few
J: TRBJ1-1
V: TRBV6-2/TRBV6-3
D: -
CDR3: CASSYRHLPSGAFF
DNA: TGTGCCAGCAGTTATCGGCACCTGCCTTCGGGGGCTTTCTTT

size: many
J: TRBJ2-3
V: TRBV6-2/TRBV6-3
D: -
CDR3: CATYRGSGLDTQYF
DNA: TGTGCCACCTATCGGGGCTCCGGTTTGGATACGCAGTATTTT

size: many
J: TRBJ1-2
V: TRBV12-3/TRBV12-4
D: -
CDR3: CASSFPGLLGYTF
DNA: TGTGCCAGCAGCTTCCCGGGTCTACTCGGCTACACCTTC

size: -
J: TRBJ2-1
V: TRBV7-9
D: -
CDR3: CVSNLRGDEQFF
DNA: TGTGTCAGCAACCTCCGCGGCGATGAGCAGTTCTTC

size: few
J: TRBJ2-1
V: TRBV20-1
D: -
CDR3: CSALGAAIFPYNEQFF
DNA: TGCAGTGCTCTAGGGGCTGCTATCTTTCCCTACAATGAGCAGTTCTTC

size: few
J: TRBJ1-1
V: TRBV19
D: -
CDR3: CASSIEAGTNTEAFF
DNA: TGTGCCAGTAGTATAGAAGCGGGGACGAACACTGAAGCTTTCTTT

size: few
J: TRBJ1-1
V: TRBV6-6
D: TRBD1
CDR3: CASSYSIRDRGQTEAFF
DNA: TGTGCCAGCAGTTACTCGATACGGGACAGGGGGCAAACTGAAGCTTTCTTT

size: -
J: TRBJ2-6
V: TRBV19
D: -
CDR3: CASSITVGTNVLTF
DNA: TGTGCCAGTAGTATAACAGTCGGGACCAACGTCCTGACTTTC

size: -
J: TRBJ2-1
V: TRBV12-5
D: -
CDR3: CASGLWGLPQTDMGQFF
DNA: TGTGCTAGTGGTTTGTGGGGGTTGCCTCAGACGGACATGGGGCAGTTCTTC